This TCR beta chain was obtained from a study of cytomegalovirus exposure and HLA in healthy donors. Across the study: A data release that came early held roughly 90 million unique TCRs from HLA-typed donors. Whole-study findings and limits: Researchers had no immune exposure information except CMV serostatus available. Later, an analysis showed that TCR beta chains associated with HLA were more clonally expanded than others that were equally common. The study found most TCR sequences rare, yet found some public TCRs in many donors.

Remarks on this clone: As yet, its antigen is unknown.

It was with 60 Vbeta and 13 Jbeta primers that the PCR ran. Some clones are missing from TCRdb's copy, which holds only in-frame ones; the method was immunoSEQ multiplex PCR. Here the sample spans about 87,000 clones, approximately 7.1% being singletons. Germline V CDR1 and CDR2: ENHRY, SYGVKD. CDR3 length: 17 amino acids. The ends lost 3 bases at V and 2 bases at J; junction bases unmatched: 12. The chain carries TRBV10-3 and TRBJ1-1; 7 nucleotides line up with TRBD1. This TCR derives from a man aged 45-60 years in good health and CMV-seronegative. The sample comprised PBMCs. The CDR3 protein is CAISESGRGKVNTEAFF. The CDR3 bases are TGTGCCATCAGTGAATCTGGCAGGGGGAAAGTTAACACTGAAGCTTTCTTT.